A single sample is the source of the 15 T cell receptor beta chains below, sequenced in a study of T cell changes during pregnancy in multiple sclerosis. Assay: immunoSEQ multiplex PCR; the TCRdb copy retains only in-frame clones and omits some. Counted here are 90,000 to 120,000 clones, roughly nine tenths occurring once; the ten biggest clones make up 3% to 3.5%. Sequencing used peripheral blood, obtained after pregnancy. The receptors here all came from a female donor with multiple sclerosis, enrolled in a pregnancy study.

V is TRBV4-2 and J is TRBJ2-3, with a weak D call TRBD1 (6 bases). There are 16 residues in the CDR3. The germline V and J ends were trimmed by 0 bases and 4 bases, with 14 bases remaining between them. Germline V gene data show CDR1 as LGHNA and CDR2 as YNFKEQ. The CDR3 loop reads CASSQEAGAGADTQYF. CDR3 bases: TGTGCCAGCAGCCAAGAGGCAGGGGCGGGCGCAGATACGCAGTATTTT.

The chain uses TRBV5-4 and TRBJ1-2; 7 bases agree with TRBD1. The CDR3 totals 15 residues. Germline V gene sequence: CDR1 SGHNT, CDR2 YYREEE (reference sequence). V lost 3 bases and J lost 4; bases outside the gene matches: 9. CDR3 in amino acids: CASSSNRGNAYGYTF. In nucleotides, the CDR3 is TGTGCCAGCAGCTCGAACAGGGGAAACGCCTATGGCTACACCTTC.

The count of this clone is one. V gene TRBV5-1 combines with J gene TRBJ2-7, with TRBD1 identical over 7 bases. The CDR3 has 14 amino acids. Trimming at V came to 4 bases and at J to 0 bases, leaving 4 bases not matched to a gene. Germline V lookup: CDR1 SGHRS, CDR2 YFSETQ. The CDR3 region is CASSPGTASYEQYF. CDR3 DNA sequence: TGCGCCAGCAGCCCCGGGACAGCCTCCTACGAGCAGTACTTC.

This clone was seen more than once but under ten times. The chain combines TRBV29-1 with TRBJ1-6; 9 positions match TRBD1. After removal of 5 bases from V and 8 bases from J, the junction contained 7 bases not matched to a gene. This CDR3 is 14 amino acids long. Per germline, CDR1 SQVTM and CDR2 ANQGSEA. DNA of the CDR3: TGCAGCGTTAGGACAGGGGACTTAGATTCACCCCTCCACTTT. It translates to CSVRTGDLDSPLHF.

The rearrangement uses TRBV19 and TRBJ1-1; D remains ambiguous. Germline V gene sequence: CDR1 LNHDA, CDR2 SQIVND (reference sequence). CDR3 length: 16 residues. Trimming shortened V by 1 base and J by 0 bases, and 12 bases separated the two germline ends. The CDR3 nucleotides read TGTGCCAGTAGTATAGGGGCAGCCTCTATGAACACTGAAGCTTTCTTT. Its translation: CASSIGAASMNTEAFF.

V gene TRBV19 combines with J gene TRBJ2-3; TRBD1 aligns across 10 bases. Germline trimming cut 5 bases from V and 5 bases from J; bases unmatched to any gene: 10. Germline CDR1 LNHDA, CDR2 SQIVND (reference sequence). This CDR3 comprises 16 residues. The CDR3 sequence: CASSWSGQGGLDTQYF. The CDR3 coding sequence is TGTGCCAGTAGTTGGTCCGGACAGGGGGGGTTAGATACGCAGTATTTT. The full variable domain, rest sourced from reference TRBV19 and TRBJ2-3, is DGGITQSPKYLFRKEGQNVTLSCEQNLNHDAMYWYRQDPGQGLRLIYYSQIVNDFQKGDIAEGYSVSREKKESFPLTVTSAQKNPTAFYLCASSWSGQGGLDTQYFGPGTRLTVL.

A note on this clone: This could be a read error, since a much larger clone is one nucleotide away. The rearrangement links TRBV6-5 to TRBJ1-5, with 8 bases that match TRBD1. The CDR3 covers 14 residues. CDR1 is MNHEY, CDR2 SVGAGI, per germline. V lost 10 bases and J lost 0; bases outside the gene matches: 5. The CDR3 nucleotides are TGTGCCATAGGGACAGGCGATAGCAATCAGCCCCAGCATTTT. Amino acid sequence: CAIGTGDSNQPQHF.

The chain carries TRBV15 and TRBJ1-5; D uncertain. The V end lost 0 bases, the J end lost 4 bases, and 10 bases lay between the germline ends. Germline V gives CDR1 LNHNV, CDR2 YYDKDF (reference sequence). The CDR3 contains 15 residues. CDR3: CATSRDLTANQPQHF. The CDR3 nucleotides read TGTGCCACCAGCAGAGACCTTACAGCTAATCAGCCCCAGCATTTT.

The J gene is TRBJ2-1, the V gene TRBV4-1, with a possible D match to TRBD1 (5 bases). Germline loops: CDR1 MGHRA, CDR2 YSYEKL. The CDR3 loop spans 14 amino acids. Trimming shortened V by 0 bases and J by 4 bases, and 7 bases separated the two germline ends. CDR3 residues: CASSQDTGYNEQFF. The CDR3 nucleotides read TGCGCCAGCAGCCAAGATACAGGATACAATGAGCAGTTCTTC.

This chain connects TRBV29-1 to TRBJ2-1, with D possibly matching TRBD1 (6 bases). V lost 3 bases to trimming and J lost 10 bases, with 16 bases between them. This CDR3 is built from 13 residues. CDR1 SQVTM and CDR2 ANQGSEA come from the germline V gene. The CDR3 DNA follows: TGCAGCGTTGATGACCCTCAGGGACACGAGCAGTTCTTC. It yields the protein CSVDDPQGHEQFF.

The rearrangement uses TRBV6-5 and TRBJ2-7; TRBD2 is a possible D gene (5 bases). CDR3 length equals 16 residues. Germline lookup yields CDR1 MNHEY and CDR2 SVGAGI. The V end lost 2 bases, the J end lost 3 bases, and 17 bases lay between the germline ends. The CDR3 loop is CASSYSRGWGNYEQYF. The CDR3 nucleotides read TGTGCCAGCAGTTACAGCCGGGGATGGGGTAACTACGAGCAGTACTTC.

This chain uses TRBV11-3 with TRBJ1-1; no definite D call. CDR3 size: 13 residues. Trimming removed 0 bases from V and 8 bases from J, with 10 bases in between. Looked up from germline, CDR1 is SGHNT and CDR2 is YENEEA. This chain's CDR3 is CASSLDFSREAFF. As DNA, the CDR3 is TGTGCCAGCAGCTTAGATTTCAGCAGGGAAGCTTTCTTT. The full variable domain, with the rest looked up from reference TRBV11-3 and TRBJ1-1, is EAGVVQSPRYKIIEKKQPVAFWCNPISGHNTLYWYLQNLGQGPELLIRYENEEAVDDSQLPKDRFSAERLKGVDSTLKIQPAELGDSAVYLCASSLDFSREAFFGQGTRLTVV.

This sequence joins TRBV12-5 and TRBJ2-2, with 7 bases aligning to TRBD1. The CDR3 has 19 amino acids. Germline CDR1 and CDR2: LGHNT and FRNRAP. Trimming cost V 5 bases and J 5 bases; bases outside gene matches: 20. CDR3 sequence: CASGQPNTGENFRTGELFF. The CDR3 bases are TGTGCTAGTGGTCAGCCGAACACAGGGGAAAATTTTAGGACCGGGGAGCTGTTTTTT.

The chain has TRBV16 and TRBJ2-5; possible D gene TRBD1, 6 bases. V lost 2 bases and J 4 bases, leaving 14 bases between the germline ends. The CDR3 has 15 amino acids. Germline loops: CDR1 KGHSY, CDR2 FQNENV. The CDR3 region has the DNA TGTGCCAGCAGCCAAAGTGGGACACCCCGAGAGACCCAGTACTTC. This sequence encodes CASSQSGTPRETQYF.

The chain employs TRBV6-5 and TRBJ1-2; D remains ambiguous. With 0 bases removed from V and 6 bases from J, the gap between germline ends came to 14 bases. Germline V gives CDR1 MNHEY, CDR2 SVGAGI. CDR3 length: 15 residues. The CDR3 spells CASSYSPREYDGYTF. CDR3 in DNA: TGTGCCAGCAGTTACTCGCCGAGGGAATATGATGGCTACACCTTC.